Below are 8 T cell receptor beta chains sequenced from a single sample in a study of cytomegalovirus exposure and HLA in healthy donors. Vbeta (60) and Jbeta (13) primers were used in the PCR. This table comes from immunoSEQ multiplex PCR, and its TCRdb copy is limited to in-frame clones, with some not included. The table lists under 200,000 clones, 86% of them singletons. Sequencing was done on a sample of PBMCs. All receptors derive from a woman in her late teens or twenties in good health and CMV-seronegative.

V usage is TRBV6-6 and J usage is TRBJ2-1; 8 positions agree with TRBD1. Trimming at V came to 2 bases and at J to 8 bases, leaving 5 bases not matched to a gene. Germline CDR1 is MNHNY and CDR2 is SVGAGI (reference sequence). The CDR3 spans 14 residues. The CDR3 here is CASSYRQGQDEQFF. DNA of the CDR3: TGTGCCAGCAGTTACCGACAGGGGCAGGATGAGCAGTTCTTC.

The V call is TRBV10-3, the J call TRBJ2-3, with D possibly being TRBD1 (6 bases). Germline-derived CDR1 and CDR2 are ENHRY and SYGVKD. V was clipped by 6 bases and J by 0 bases, with 10 bases between them. This CDR3 comprises 14 residues. The CDR3 DNA sequence: TGTGCCATCAGGGGGGCGTTTAGCACAGATACGCAGTATTTT. Translating it yields CAIRGAFSTDTQYF.

The chain has TRBV27 and TRBJ2-7, with D maybe TRBD2 (7 bases). The V gene lost 5 bases and the J gene lost 5 bases, with 19 bases spanning the gap. The CDR3 has 15 amino acids. The germline V gene encodes CDR1 MNHEY and CDR2 SMNVEV (reference sequence). The chain's CDR3 is CASSPRGGGLNEQYF. The CDR3 DNA reads TGTGCCAGCAGTCCCCGGGGAGGGGGGCTCAACGAGCAGTACTTC.

The J gene is TRBJ2-4, the V gene TRBV28; D unclear. V gave up 1 base and J gave up 0 bases, with 4 bases separating them. The germline gives CDR1 MDHEN, CDR2 SYDVKM. The CDR3 covers 14 residues. The CDR3 sequence: CASSLSLAKNIQYF. DNA of the CDR3: TGTGCCAGCAGTTTATCACTAGCCAAAAACATTCAGTACTTC.

A single count supports this clone. The chain uses TRBV4-1 and TRBJ1-2; no clear D gene. Germline CDR1 MGHRA, CDR2 YSYEKL. The CDR3 totals 14 residues. Trimming left V 1 base short and J 6 bases short, with 12 bases between. The CDR3 coding sequence is TGCGCCAGCAGCCAAGGTTTAAGCCCTGATGGCTACACCTTC. Its protein is CASSQGLSPDGYTF.

The chain is built from TRBV5-5 and TRBJ2-5; a weak D match, TRBD1 (6 bases). Per the germline V gene, CDR1 is SGHKS and CDR2 is YYEKEE (reference sequence). The CDR3 is made up of 14 amino acids. Trimming left V 2 bases short and J 5 bases short, with 13 bases between. CDR3 amino acids: CASSLGGLGETQYF. CDR3 nucleotides: TGTGCCAGCAGCTTAGGGGGTTTAGGGGAGACCCAGTACTTC.

J is TRBJ1-1 and V is TRBV28; tentative D call: TRBD1 (6 bases). There are 16 residues in the CDR3. The ends were cut back, 3 bases at V and 0 bases at J, with 14 bases in the middle. Germline V gives CDR1 MDHEN, CDR2 SYDVKM. DNA for the CDR3: TGTGCCAGCAGTTTCAAGGGGGAAGCATTGAACACTGAAGCTTTCTTT. This encodes CASSFKGEALNTEAFF.

In its sample, this clone was seen once. The chain links TRBV7-2 to TRBJ2-3, with 8 positions matching TRBD2. Losses at the gene ends were 4 bases for V and 4 bases for J; bases not matched to a gene: 7. Germline assignment: CDR1 SGHTA and CDR2 FQGNSA. The CDR3 runs to 15 residues. CDR3 nucleotides: TGTGCCAGCAGCTATGTTGGGCGGGGGGCAGATACGCAGTATTTT. It specifies CASSYVGRGADTQYF.